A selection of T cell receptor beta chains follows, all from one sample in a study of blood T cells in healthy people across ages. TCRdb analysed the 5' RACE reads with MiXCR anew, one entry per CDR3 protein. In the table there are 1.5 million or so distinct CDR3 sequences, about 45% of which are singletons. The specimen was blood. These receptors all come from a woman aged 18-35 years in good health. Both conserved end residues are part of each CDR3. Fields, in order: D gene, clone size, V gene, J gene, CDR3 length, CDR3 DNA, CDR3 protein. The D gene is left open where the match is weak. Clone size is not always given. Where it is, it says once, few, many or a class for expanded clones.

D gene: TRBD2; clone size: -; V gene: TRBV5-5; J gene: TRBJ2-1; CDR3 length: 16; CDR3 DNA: TGTGCCAGCAGCTTCTCCGGGACTAGCGGGCCCAATGAGCAGTTCTTC; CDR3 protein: CASSFSGTSGPNEQFF
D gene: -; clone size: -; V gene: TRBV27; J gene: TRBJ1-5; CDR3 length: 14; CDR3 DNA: TGTGCCAGCAGACCCCGACTGGGCAATCAGCCCCAGCATTTT; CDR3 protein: CASRPRLGNQPQHF
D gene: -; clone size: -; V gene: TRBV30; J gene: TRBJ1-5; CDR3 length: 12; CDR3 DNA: TGTGCCTGGAGAGGTGAGAATCAGCCCCAGCATTTT; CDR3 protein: CAWRGENQPQHF
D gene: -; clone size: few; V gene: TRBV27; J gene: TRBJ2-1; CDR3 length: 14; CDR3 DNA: TGTGCCAGCAGGTTAGCGCTTTCCTACAATGAGCAGTTCTTC; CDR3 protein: CASRLALSYNEQFF
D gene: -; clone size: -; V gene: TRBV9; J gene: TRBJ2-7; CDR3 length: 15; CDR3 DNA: TGTGCCAGCAGCGTAGGGGGGGCAGGGCCCTACGAGCAGTACTTC; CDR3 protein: CASSVGGAGPYEQYF
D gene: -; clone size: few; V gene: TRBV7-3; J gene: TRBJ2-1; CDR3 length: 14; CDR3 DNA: TGTGCCAGCAGTCCAGACGGAAATTACAATGAGCAGTTCTTC; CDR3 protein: CASSPDGNYNEQFF
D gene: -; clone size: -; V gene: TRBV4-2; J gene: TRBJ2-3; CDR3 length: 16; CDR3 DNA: TGTGCCAGCAGCCAAGAAGTTGGGGGGGCCACAGATGCGCAGTATTTT; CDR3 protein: CASSQEVGGATDAQYF
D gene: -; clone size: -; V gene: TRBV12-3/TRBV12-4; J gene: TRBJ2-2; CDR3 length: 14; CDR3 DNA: TGTGCCAGCGAATCGGGACGGAACACCGGGGAGCTGTTTTTT; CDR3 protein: CASESGRNTGELFF
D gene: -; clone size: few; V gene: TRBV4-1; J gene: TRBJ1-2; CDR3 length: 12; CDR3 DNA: TGCGCCAGCAGCCAAGTACTCGGTGGCTACACCTTC; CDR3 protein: CASSQVLGGYTF
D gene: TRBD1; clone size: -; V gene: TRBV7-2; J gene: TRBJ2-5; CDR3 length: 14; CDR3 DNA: TGTGCCAGCAGCCGGACAGGGGAGCAAGAGACCCAGTACTTC; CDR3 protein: CASSRTGEQETQYF
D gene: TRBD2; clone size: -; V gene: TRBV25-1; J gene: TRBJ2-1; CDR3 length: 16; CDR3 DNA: TGTGCCAGCAGCTTGGCTAGCGGGGGAGGCCAAAATGAGCAGTTCTTC; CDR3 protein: CASSLASGGGQNEQFF
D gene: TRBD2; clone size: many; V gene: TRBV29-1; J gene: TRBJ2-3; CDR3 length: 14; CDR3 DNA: TGCAGCGTTTTCCTGGGGACTAGCGGGGGTACGCAGTATTTT; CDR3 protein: CSVFLGTSGGTQYF
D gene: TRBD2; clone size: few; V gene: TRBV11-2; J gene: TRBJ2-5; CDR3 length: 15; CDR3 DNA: TGTGCCAGCACCACTAGCGGGGGGCACTACAATGAGCAGTACTTC; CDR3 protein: CASTTSGGHYNEQYF
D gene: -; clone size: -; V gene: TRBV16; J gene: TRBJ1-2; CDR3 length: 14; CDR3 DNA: TGTGCCAGCAGCCAATCGCCACGGGACTATGGCTACACCTTC; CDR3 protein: CASSQSPRDYGYTF
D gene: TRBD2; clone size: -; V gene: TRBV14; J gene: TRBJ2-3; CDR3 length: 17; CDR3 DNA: TGTGCCAGCAGCCAAGAGCTGCTAGCGGGAGTCGTAGATACGCAGTATTTT; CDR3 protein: CASSQELLAGVVDTQYF
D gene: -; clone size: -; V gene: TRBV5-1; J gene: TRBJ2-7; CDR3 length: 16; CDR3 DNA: TGCGCCAGCAGCCCAGAGGGTGGCTCAAACTACAATGAGCAGTACTTC; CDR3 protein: CASSPEGGSNYNEQYF
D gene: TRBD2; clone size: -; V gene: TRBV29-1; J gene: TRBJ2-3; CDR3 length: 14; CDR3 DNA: TGCAGCGTTGGGGAGGGGTGGCGGACAGATACGCAGTATTTT; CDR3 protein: CSVGEGWRTDTQYF
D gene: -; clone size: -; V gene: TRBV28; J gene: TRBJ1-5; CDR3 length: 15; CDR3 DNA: TGTGCCAGCTGGCCCCCCGGGGCTTTCAATCAGCCCCAGCATTTT; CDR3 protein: CASWPPGAFNQPQHF
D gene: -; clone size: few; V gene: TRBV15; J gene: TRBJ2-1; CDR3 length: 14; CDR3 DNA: TGTGCCACCAGCAGAGAGGGACAACACAATGAGCAGTTCTTC; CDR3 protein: CATSREGQHNEQFF
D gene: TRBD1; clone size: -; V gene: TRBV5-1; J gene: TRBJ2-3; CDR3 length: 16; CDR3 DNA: TGCGCCAGCAGCTTGGCCGGGACAGGGGGCGTAGATACGCAGTATTTT; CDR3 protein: CASSLAGTGGVDTQYF
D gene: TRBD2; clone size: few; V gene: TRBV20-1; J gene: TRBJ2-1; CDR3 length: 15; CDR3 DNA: TGCAGTGCTAGAGAAAGGCGGGGGGGCGTCAATGAGCAGTTCTTC; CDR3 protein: CSARERRGGVNEQFF
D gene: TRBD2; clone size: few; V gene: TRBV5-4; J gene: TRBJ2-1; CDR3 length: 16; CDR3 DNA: TGTGCCAGCAGCCCCGGGACTAGCGGGGGCTGGGGTGAGCAGTTCTTC; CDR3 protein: CASSPGTSGGWGEQFF
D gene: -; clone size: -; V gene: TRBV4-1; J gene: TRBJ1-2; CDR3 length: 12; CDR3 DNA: TGCGCCAGCAGCCAAGCAGGGCGCGGCTACACCTTC; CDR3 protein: CASSQAGRGYTF
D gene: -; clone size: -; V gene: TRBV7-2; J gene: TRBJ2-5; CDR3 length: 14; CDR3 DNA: TGTGCCAGCAGCCTGACGGTGGCGGGAGAGACCCAGTACTTC; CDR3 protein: CASSLTVAGETQYF
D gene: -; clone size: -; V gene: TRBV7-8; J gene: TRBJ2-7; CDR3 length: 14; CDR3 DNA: TGTGCCAGCAGCCATAATCGGCAGGGCTACGAGCAGTACTTC; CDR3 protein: CASSHNRQGYEQYF
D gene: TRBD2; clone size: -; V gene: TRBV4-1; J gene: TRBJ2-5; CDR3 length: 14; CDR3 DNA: TGCGCCAGCAGCCAACCGACTAGCTGGGAGACCCAGTACTTC; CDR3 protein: CASSQPTSWETQYF
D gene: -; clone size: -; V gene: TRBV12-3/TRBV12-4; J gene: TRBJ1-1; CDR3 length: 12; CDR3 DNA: TGTGCCAGCAGTTTAGCGGTTTCTGAAGCTTTCTTT; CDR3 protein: CASSLAVSEAFF
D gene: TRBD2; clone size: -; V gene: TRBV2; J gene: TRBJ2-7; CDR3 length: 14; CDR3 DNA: TGTGCCAGCAGTGGTCAAGCGGGACCCTACGAGCAGTACTTC; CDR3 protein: CASSGQAGPYEQYF
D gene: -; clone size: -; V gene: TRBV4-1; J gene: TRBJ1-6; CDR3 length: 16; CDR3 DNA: TGCGCCAGCAGCCTAGTGACGAGCAGTTATAATTCACCCCTCCACTTT; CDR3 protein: CASSLVTSSYNSPLHF
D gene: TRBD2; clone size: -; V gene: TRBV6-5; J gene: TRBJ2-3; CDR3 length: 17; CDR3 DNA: TGTGCCAGCAGTTACTCTTTAGCGGGACTATACACAGATACGCAGTATTTT; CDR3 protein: CASSYSLAGLYTDTQYF
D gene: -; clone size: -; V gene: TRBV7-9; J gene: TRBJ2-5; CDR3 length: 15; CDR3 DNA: TGTGCCAGCAGCTCGGCCCCACTCTCAAAAGAGACCCAGTACTTC; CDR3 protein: CASSSAPLSKETQYF
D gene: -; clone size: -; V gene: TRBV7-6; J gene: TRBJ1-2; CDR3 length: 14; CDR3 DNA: TGTGCCAGCAGCTTAGATGGGGCAGCGGAAGGCTACACCTTC; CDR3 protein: CASSLDGAAEGYTF
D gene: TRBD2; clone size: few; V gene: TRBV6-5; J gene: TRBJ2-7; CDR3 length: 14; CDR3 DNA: TGTGCCAGCCGCAGGGCCCGGGGACTATACGAGCAGTACTTC; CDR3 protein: CASRRARGLYEQYF
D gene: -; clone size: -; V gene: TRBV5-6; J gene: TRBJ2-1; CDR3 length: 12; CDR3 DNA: TGTGCCAGCAACCAGTGGGGGGCTGAGCAGTTCTTC; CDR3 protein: CASNQWGAEQFF
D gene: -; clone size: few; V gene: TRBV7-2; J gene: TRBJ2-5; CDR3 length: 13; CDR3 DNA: TGTGCCAGCAGCTTCAAGGGTAGGGAGACCCAGTACTTC; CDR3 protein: CASSFKGRETQYF
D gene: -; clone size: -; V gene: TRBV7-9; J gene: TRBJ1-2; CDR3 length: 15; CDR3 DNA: TGTGCCAGCAGCTTCACGGGCCCCGTCGGCTATGGCTACACCTTC; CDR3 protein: CASSFTGPVGYGYTF
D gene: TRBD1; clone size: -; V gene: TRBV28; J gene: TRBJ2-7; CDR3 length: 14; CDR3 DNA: TGTGCCAGCAGTGGGAAAGGGGGCAGGAATGAGCAGTACTTC; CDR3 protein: CASSGKGGRNEQYF
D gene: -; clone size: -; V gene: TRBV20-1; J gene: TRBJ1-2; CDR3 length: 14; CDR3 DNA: TGCAGTGCTGGAGGGGAACAGGTTGGATATGGCTACACCTTC; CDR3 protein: CSAGGEQVGYGYTF
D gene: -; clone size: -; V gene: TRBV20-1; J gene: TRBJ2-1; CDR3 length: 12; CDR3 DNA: TGCAGTGCTACAAGGACTTCTGATGAGCAGTTCTTC; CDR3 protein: CSATRTSDEQFF
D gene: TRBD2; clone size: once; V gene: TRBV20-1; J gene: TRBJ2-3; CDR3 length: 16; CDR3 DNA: TGCAGTGCTAGACCTCTAGCGGGCCCTAACACAGATACGCAGTATTTT; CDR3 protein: CSARPLAGPNTDTQYF
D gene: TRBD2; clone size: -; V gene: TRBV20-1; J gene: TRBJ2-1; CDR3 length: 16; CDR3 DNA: TGCAGTGCTAGTGGGACTAGCGGGAGGGACTACAATGTGCAGTTCTTC; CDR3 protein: CSASGTSGRDYNVQFF
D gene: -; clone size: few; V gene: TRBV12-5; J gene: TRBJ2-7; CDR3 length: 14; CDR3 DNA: TGTGCTAGTGTTTTTGGGCCGATTACCTACGAGCAGTACTTC; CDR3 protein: CASVFGPITYEQYF